This passage covers 20 T cell receptor beta chains from one sample sequenced in a study of cytomegalovirus exposure and HLA in healthy donors. 13 Jbeta primers and 60 Vbeta primers were used for the PCR. The repertoire was sequenced with immunoSEQ multiplex PCR; TCRdb's copy has only in-frame clones and lacks some. The sample shows around 130,000 clones, 75% to 90% of them seen only once. Sequencing was carried out using PBMCs. These receptors came from a woman in her twenties or thirties in good health and CMV-seropositive.

The J gene is TRBJ2-3, the V gene TRBV18, with 7 bases matching TRBD1. Trimming cost V 6 bases and J 2 bases; bases outside gene matches: 2. The CDR3 has 13 residues. The germline gives CDR1 KGHSH, CDR2 LQKENI. CDR3 nucleotide sequence: TGTGCCAGCTCGACAGGGTACACAGATACGCAGTATTTT. Translation: CASSTGYTDTQYF.

The J gene is TRBJ2-6, the V gene TRBV5-5; no reliable D call. The CDR3 totals 15 residues. The germline gives CDR1 SGHKS, CDR2 YYEKEE (reference sequence). Trimming pared 0 bases from V and 0 bases from J, leaving 4 bases between. The CDR3 coding sequence is TGTGCCAGCAGCTTGGTGGCCTCTGGGGCCAACGTCCTGACTTTC. Amino acids: CASSLVASGANVLTF.

This sequence joins TRBV7-9 and TRBJ1-2, with D tentatively TRBD1 (6 bases). Per the germline V gene, CDR1 is SEHNR and CDR2 is FQNEAQ (reference sequence). The germline V and J ends were trimmed by 7 bases and 4 bases, with 19 bases remaining between them. The CDR3 is 15 residues long. CDR3 residues: CASTQGQAGGYGYTF. The CDR3 bases are TGTGCCAGCACCCAGGGGCAGGCGGGCGGCTATGGCTACACCTTC.

This clone was detected a few times. V usage is TRBV7-8 and J usage is TRBJ2-7; tentative D call: TRBD2 (5 bases). Trimming took 3 bases from V and 3 from J, leaving 9 bases between them. CDR1 and CDR2 (germline): SGHVS, FQNEAQ. The length of the CDR3 is 13 residues. CDR3 sequence: CASSFGLFYEQYF. The CDR3 nucleotides are TGTGCCAGCAGCTTCGGACTCTTCTACGAGCAGTACTTC.

The chain couples TRBV5-6 to TRBJ2-1; the match to TRBD2 covers 8 bases. V lost 3 bases and J lost 2; bases outside the gene matches: 10. This CDR3 has 17 residues. Germline CDR1 SGHDT, CDR2 YYEEEE. The CDR3 DNA reads TGTGCCAGCAGCTCCCCCCTCCTAGCGGGCGCCTACAATGAGCAGTTCTTC. It yields the protein CASSSPLLAGAYNEQFF. Supplemented by reference TRBV5-6 and TRBJ2-1, the full variable domain reads DAGVTQSPTHLIKTRGQQVTLRCSPKSGHDTVSWYQQALGQGPQFIFQYYEEEERQRGNFPDRFSGHQFPNYSSELNVNALLLGDSALYLCASSSPLLAGAYNEQFFGPGTRLTVL.

In DNA form, the CDR3 reads TGTGCCAGCAATCCCGAGGGGGCTGAGCAGTTCTTC. It encodes CASNPEGAEQFF. The chain uses TRBV5-4 and TRBJ2-1, with TRBD1 matching over 7 bases. CDR1 SGHNT and CDR2 YYREEE come from the germline V gene (reference sequence). The CDR3 sequence is 12 residues long. Trimming cost V 6 bases and J 9 bases; bases outside gene matches: 6.

The chain recombines TRBV6-5 with TRBJ2-2, with 7 positions matching TRBD1. CDR3 size: 14 residues. Per germline, CDR1 MNHEY and CDR2 SVGAGI. V was clipped by 6 bases and J by 1 base; unmatched bases: 2. The CDR3 DNA is TGTGCCAGCAGCCGGACAGGGAACACCGGGGAGCTGTTTTTT. It yields the protein CASSRTGNTGELFF.

This chain connects TRBV5-1 to TRBJ2-7, with TRBD1 identical over 7 bases. The CDR3 extends over 14 amino acids. The ends lost 6 bases at V and 3 bases at J; junction bases unmatched: 9. Per germline, CDR1 SGHRS and CDR2 YFSETQ. DNA for the CDR3: TGCGCCAGCACCCGGCCGGGACAGCACTACGAGCAGTACTTC. This sequence encodes CASTRPGQHYEQYF.

The chain recombines TRBV19 with TRBJ2-5; 12 bases are shared with TRBD2. Germline loops: CDR1 LNHDA, CDR2 SQIVND (reference sequence). The CDR3 runs 15 residues. The V and J ends lost 6 bases and 5 bases, in that order; junction bases with no gene match: 7. The CDR3: CASSSLAGGLETQYF. The CDR3 nucleotides read TGTGCCAGTAGCTCGCTAGCGGGGGGGCTGGAGACCCAGTACTTC.

The genes are TRBV7-9 and TRBJ1-1, with D tentatively TRBD1 (5 bases). Deletions cut 5 bases from V and 0 bases from J, with 13 bases between. The CDR3 extends over 15 amino acids. The germline gives CDR1 SEHNR, CDR2 FQNEAQ (reference sequence). The CDR3 nucleotides are TGTGCCAGCAGCCACATAAAGGGGCTGAACACTGAAGCTTTCTTT. This codes for CASSHIKGLNTEAFF.

This chain uses TRBV28 with TRBJ1-4, with 8 bases identical to TRBD1. The CDR3 loop spans 15 amino acids. The V gene's germline CDR1 is MDHEN and CDR2 SYDVKM. V dropped 2 bases and J dropped 3; count of bases not matched to a gene: 2. CDR3 in DNA: TGTGCCAGCAGTTTAGCAGGGGGCCCTAATGAAAAACTGTTTTTT. It encodes CASSLAGGPNEKLFF. The full variable domain, rest sourced from reference TRBV28 and TRBJ1-4, is DVKVTQSSRYLVKRTGEKVFLECVQDMDHENMFWYRQDPGLGLRLIYFSYDVKMKEKGDIPEGYSVSREKKERFSLILESASTNQTSMYLCASSLAGGPNEKLFFGSGTQLSVL.

The chain employs TRBV21-1 and TRBJ2-7; TRBD2 is taken as the D call from the table, unchecked against the DNA. TRBV21-1 is described as a pseudogene. The CDR3 consists of 16 residues. CDR3 bases: TGTGCCAGCAGCAAAGAGGCTAGCGGGGGACGCTACGAGCAGTACTTC. Translation gives CASSKEASGGRYEQYF.

There are a few counts of this clone. The chain has TRBV29-1 and TRBJ2-7; a possible D gene is TRBD1 (5 bases). The CDR3 length is 11 residues. With 4 bases removed from V and 5 bases from J, the gap between germline ends came to 9 bases. Per the germline V gene, CDR1 is SQVTM and CDR2 is ANQGSEA. The CDR3 loop is CSVAGPHEQYF. The CDR3, as DNA: TGCAGCGTTGCAGGGCCCCACGAGCAGTACTTC.

This chain connects TRBV5-1 to TRBJ2-7; 14 positions match TRBD2. J lost 6 bases, V lost 7 bases, and 3 bases had no gene match. From germline, CDR1 is SGHRS and CDR2 YFSETQ. The CDR3 totals 13 residues. CDR3 DNA sequence: TGCGCCAGCGGGACTAGCGGGAGAGCCGAGCAGTACTTC. As protein: CASGTSGRAEQYF.

The J gene is TRBJ2-3, the V gene TRBV29-1; 10 positions agree with TRBD2. In germline, CDR1 is SQVTM, CDR2 ANQGSEA. The CDR3 totals 14 residues. V was clipped by 6 bases and J by 0 bases; unmatched bases: 3. The CDR3 nucleotides read TGCAGCGTGTCTAGCGGGGGAAGCACAGATACGCAGTATTTT. It encodes CSVSSGGSTDTQYF.

V gene TRBV19 combines with J gene TRBJ1-3; D is perhaps TRBD1 (5 bases). The V gene's germline CDR1 is LNHDA and CDR2 SQIVND (reference sequence). The V end lost 4 bases, the J end lost 2 bases, and 15 bases lay between the germline ends. CDR3 size: 16 residues. As DNA, the CDR3 is TGTGCCAGTAGTAGGGGACTGAGAAATACTGGAAACACCATATATTTT. Residues: CASSRGLRNTGNTIYF.

This chain links TRBV9 with TRBJ1-2; D call uncertain. This CDR3 is 16 amino acids long. Germline CDR1 SGDLS, CDR2 YYNGEE. Trimming took off 0 bases at V and 0 bases at J, with 12 bases between the two ends. The CDR3 nucleotides read TGTGCCAGCAGCGTAGAGCCCCAGGAATCTAACTATGGCTACACCTTC. This translates into CASSVEPQESNYGYTF.

V gene TRBV19 combines with J gene TRBJ2-3, with 7 bases matching TRBD2. The V and J ends lost 5 bases and 2 bases, in that order; junction bases with no gene match: 7. Germline loops: CDR1 LNHDA, CDR2 SQIVND (reference sequence). The CDR3 length is 15 residues. The CDR3 nucleotides read TGTGCCAGTAGTCCTAGCGGAGACTCCACAGATACGCAGTATTTT. It yields the protein CASSPSGDSTDTQYF.

The chain recombines TRBV1 with TRBJ1-1; TRBD1 is the table's D call, not checked against the DNA. TRBV1 is reported as a pseudogene. The CDR3 covers 14 residues. CDR3 nucleotides: TGCACCAGCGTGGGATGGACAGGCCCCACTGAAGCTTTCTTT. Protein: CTSVGWTGPTEAFF.

The chain has TRBV6-1 and TRBJ1-4; no clear D. The CDR3 covers 14 residues. CDR1 is MNHNS and CDR2 is SASEGT in the germline V gene. Trimming removed 1 base from V and 8 bases from J, with 11 bases in between. CDR3 DNA sequence: TGTGCCAGCAGTGAAGAGATAGGGAGCGAAAAACTGTTTTTT. Amino acid sequence: CASSEEIGSEKLFF.